Presented here are 8 T cell receptor beta chains from one specimen sequenced in a study of Graves' ophthalmopathy and Graves' hyperthyroidism. Researchers took RNA transcripts and amplified TCR beta CDR3 regions from them. The workflow started with a first-round RT-PCR run with HTBI primers and then moved on to a second-round multiplex PCR. Each CDR3 protein gets one entry after TCRdb re-called the multiplex PCR reads with MiXCR. The data show around 1,200,000 distinct CDR3 sequences, with about 40% seen just once and 11% held by the top ten. Sequenced sample: peripheral blood or thyroid tissue (not recorded which). Receptor source: an adult man with Graves' hyperthyroidism.

This clonotype has a count of ten or more. The chain uses TRBV5-8 and TRBJ1-5, with D tentatively TRBD1 (5 bases). The CDR3 runs 14 residues. Trimming stripped 7 bases from V and 2 bases from J, with 13 bases between. Looked up from germline, CDR1 is SGHTS and CDR2 is YDEGEE. Written as DNA, the CDR3 is TGTGCCAGCGAAACCGGGACGGGCAATCAGCCCCAGCATTTT. This translates into CASETGTGNQPQHF.

The chain recombines TRBV19 with TRBJ2-7, with a weak D call TRBD1 (6 bases). CDR3 length: 14 amino acids. The V and J ends lost 8 bases and 3 bases respectively, with 17 bases between them. Germline V CDR1 and CDR2: LNHDA, SQIVND (reference sequence). The CDR3 sequence: CASAPDRSGYEQYF. As DNA, the CDR3 is TGTGCCAGTGCCCCCGACAGGTCGGGCTACGAGCAGTACTTC.

About this clonotype itself: The junction differs from germline at one of its ends, possibly a read error. The chain recombines TRBV10-3 with TRBJ1-1, with unresolved D. The CDR3 loop spans 18 amino acids. From germline, CDR1 is ENHRY and CDR2 SYGVKD. CDR3 loop: CASSYSTFRTTKNTEAFF. The CDR3 region has the DNA TGTGCCAGCAGTTACTCGACATTCCGGACGACAAAGAACACTGAAGCTTTCTTT.

The chain employs TRBV5-6 and TRBJ2-5; the match to TRBD2 covers 12 bases. The CDR3 extends over 18 amino acids. The germline CDR1 and CDR2 sequences are SGHDT and YYEEEE. V lost 1 base, J lost 5 bases, and 12 bases stayed unmatched. CDR3 loop: CASSLPTLAGGLGETQYF. CDR3 nucleotide sequence: TGTGCCAGCAGCTTGCCCACTCTAGCGGGGGGGCTTGGTGAGACCCAGTACTTC.

The rearrangement links TRBV27 to TRBJ2-7, with 7 bases aligning to TRBD1. CDR1 and CDR2 from the germline V gene are MNHEY and SMNVEV (reference sequence). The trim removed 9 bases at V and 5 bases at J, leaving 13 bases unmatched. This CDR3 comprises 14 residues. The DNA for the CDR3 is TGTGCCAGTCATGCGACAGGGAGTTCCCACGAGCAGTACTTC. Its translation: CASHATGSSHEQYF.

The V gene is TRBV7-9, the J gene TRBJ1-2, with 7 bases fitting TRBD1. Germline V gene data show CDR1 as SEHNR and CDR2 as FQNEAQ (reference sequence). V lost 10 bases and J lost 4; bases outside the gene matches: 9. The CDR3 extends over 13 amino acids. CDR3 in amino acids: CATNTGVLYGYTF. The CDR3 DNA reads as TGTGCCACCAACACAGGGGTTCTCTATGGCTACACCTTC.

This clonotype was recorded many times. CDR3 region: CASSQDGRGQETQYF. The CDR3 DNA reads TGTGCCAGCAGCCAAGACGGGCGGGGCCAAGAGACCCAGTACTTC. The chain employs TRBV14 and TRBJ2-5; D is perhaps TRBD2 (6 bases). This CDR3 has 15 residues. Trimming cost V 0 bases and J 1 base, with 9 bases left between them. Per germline, CDR1 SGHDN and CDR2 FVKESK.

V usage is TRBV7-2 and J usage is TRBJ2-7; no reliable D call. Germline CDR1 SGHTA, CDR2 FQGNSA. The CDR3 spans 14 residues. Deletions cut 7 bases from V and 4 bases from J, with 17 bases between. Here the CDR3 reads CASIGLRPFYEQYF. CDR3 bases: TGTGCCAGCATCGGCCTAAGACCCTTTTACGAGCAGTACTTC.